This TCR beta chain is drawn from a study of tumor-infiltrating lymphocytes in localized non-small cell lung cancer. At the level of the study: Some samples were collected after neoadjuvant chemotherapy; smokers, never-smokers and several histologies were included.

Germline V gene lookup returns CDR1 MGHRA and CDR2 YSYEKL. The CDR3 is 17 residues long. Trimming took off 2 bases at V and 4 bases at J, with 21 bases between the two ends. This clone appeared a few times. Its specificity is unknown. Study outcomes and limitations: IM1 and IM2 tumors showed no difference in T-cell fraction. Available tissue quantity limited TCR sequencing to a patient subset.

Data came from immunoSEQ multiplex PCR; TCRdb stores just in-frame clones and leaves some out. The data show tens of thousands of clones, over 75% seen once. This TCR was sampled from a human donor with non-small cell lung cancer. The gene calls are TRBV4-1 and TRBJ2-7; D possibly corresponds to TRBD2 (6 bases). Material: lung tumor tissue. CDR3 protein: CASSQSRLQGGGYEQYF. The CDR3 DNA is TGCGCCAGCAGCCAATCCCGATTGCAGGGAGGAGGATACGAGCAGTACTTC.